This T cell receptor (beta chain) was observed in a study of T cell responses to AZD1222 COVID-19 vaccine. Turning to this clone: Its target is not known. Additional DNA sequences in this sample encode the identical CDR3.

Trimming shortened V by 1 base and J by 4 bases, and 11 bases separated the two germline ends. Germline values: CDR1 LGHDT, CDR2 YNNKEL (reference sequence). This CDR3 comprises 15 residues. Study-level findings and limits: After two AZD1222 doses, spike-specific TCR breadth and depth rose versus day 0. Seropositive AZD1222 recipients at baseline numbered only 6 or 7. Most donors were white British, females outnumbered males, and clonal diversity was possibly underestimated.

Clones were read by immunoSEQ multiplex PCR, and TCRdb kept only the in-frame ones, dropping some. The sample holds 130,000 to 150,000 clones, 80% to 85% seen once. The chain couples TRBV3-1 (or the pseudogene TRBV3-2) to TRBJ2-1; a possible D gene is TRBD2 (6 bases). The sequence was collected from an adult in good health. Sequencing was performed on peripheral blood, taken on day 0 of MenACWY control vaccination. The CDR3 DNA follows: TGTGCCAGCAGCCAAGGGTCGGGAGCTTACAATGAGCAGTTCTTC. Amino acids: CASSQGSGAYNEQFF.